Shown below are 2 T cell receptor beta chains from a single sample sequenced in a study of T cells in Graves' hyperthyroidism and ophthalmopathy. Researchers amplified the TCR beta CDR3 regions from RNA transcripts. The HTBI primer set was used in a first-round RT-PCR of the TCR CDR3. TCRdb fed the multiplex PCR reads into MiXCR, producing one record per CDR3 protein. The sample carries about 640,000 distinct CDR3 sequences, less than 25% recorded once. The specimen was blood. Receptors were obtained from a man aged 25 to 40 with Graves' ophthalmopathy.

This clonotype has a handful of counts. The chain carries TRBV7-9 and TRBJ2-3; tentatively, D is TRBD1 (6 bases). The germline V gene has CDR1 SEHNR and CDR2 FQNEAQ (reference sequence). V lost 2 bases and J lost 3, with 15 bases in between. This CDR3 region has 16 residues. This CDR3 reads CASSLLTQGRTDTQYF. The DNA for the CDR3 is TGTGCCAGCAGCTTACTTACCCAGGGGCGAACAGATACGCAGTATTTT.

This clonotype was recorded at least ten times. CDR3 residues: CASSSISLDGYTF. In DNA form, the CDR3 reads TGTGCCAGCAGCTCTATCAGCCTGGATGGCTACACCTTC. This rearrangement joins TRBV7-8 to TRBJ1-2; no firm D call. Germline values: CDR1 SGHVS, CDR2 FQNEAQ. The CDR3 consists of 13 residues. Trimming removed 4 bases from V and 6 bases from J, with 12 bases in between. The entire variable domain, with the rest obtained from reference TRBV7-8 and TRBJ1-2, is as follows: GAGVSQSPRYKVAKRGQDVALRCDPISGHVSLFWYQQALGQGPEFLTYFQNEAQLDKSGLPSDRFFAERPEGSVSTLKIQRTQQEDSAVYLCASSSISLDGYTFGSGTRLTVV.